These 25 T cell receptor beta chains were all obtained from the same sample, sequenced in a study of post-analysis software for immune sequencing data. Presence of unique molecular identifiers characterized the TCR beta cDNA libraries. TCRdb independently ran MiXCR on the PCR reads; one entry per CDR3 protein. Of around 160,000 distinct CDR3 sequences in the sample, under 40% are singletons; the top ten hold 25% to 35%. Sequencing was performed on blood, taken after autologous hematopoietic stem cell transplantation. These receptors were taken from a girl aged 5 to 17 with multiple sclerosis.

CDR3 coding DNA: TGTGCCAGCAGCAACTTACAGGGGGCGACTGAAGCTTTCTTT. It is translated as CASSNLQGATEAFF. This sequence joins TRBV7-9 and TRBJ1-1; TRBD1 matches at 9 bases. Trimming cost V 5 bases and J 5 bases; bases outside gene matches: 6. The CDR3 length is 14 residues. CDR1 is SEHNR, CDR2 FQNEAQ, per germline (reference sequence). The full variable domain, completed using reference TRBV7-9 and TRBJ1-1, is DTGVSQNPRHKITKRGQNVTFRCDPISEHNRLYWYRQTLGQGPEFLTYFQNEAQLEKSRLLSDRFSAERPKGSFSTLEIQRTEQGDSAMYLCASSNLQGATEAFFGQGTRLTVV.

This clonotype was detected a few times. The chain has TRBV7-9 and TRBJ2-1; the match to TRBD2 covers 9 bases. After removal of 1 base from V and 7 bases from J, the junction contained 8 bases not matched to a gene. This CDR3 spans 16 amino acids. Germline V gene data show CDR1 as SEHNR and CDR2 as FQNEAQ (reference sequence). CDR3 in DNA: TGTGCCAGCAGCTTAGGTGGGACTAGCCTACGGAATGAGCAGTTCTTC. Its protein product is CASSLGGTSLRNEQFF. Full variable domain (outside the CDR3, taken from reference TRBV7-9 and TRBJ2-1): DTGVSQNPRHKITKRGQNVTFRCDPISEHNRLYWYRQTLGQGPEFLTYFQNEAQLEKSRLLSDRFSAERPKGSFSTLEIQRTEQGDSAMYLCASSLGGTSLRNEQFFGPGTRLTVL.

This chain uses TRBV20-1 with TRBJ1-4, with D perhaps matching TRBD1 (6 bases). Trimming removed 2 bases at V and 7 bases at J, with 14 bases between. Germline V gene data show CDR1 as DFQATT and CDR2 as SNEGSKA (reference sequence). The CDR3 runs to 14 residues. The CDR3 region has the DNA TGCAGTGCTAGATCGGCAGGGGCCGTTGAAAAACTGTTTTTT. Translation gives CSARSAGAVEKLFF.

The table lists this clonotype with a few counts. The chain joins TRBV7-2 to TRBJ1-1; no definite D call. CDR1 is SGHTA, CDR2 FQGNSA, per germline. CDR3 length: 14 residues. Trimming took off 5 bases at V and 1 base at J, with 11 bases between the two ends. The CDR3 loop reads CASSPHGQNTEAFF. In DNA form, the CDR3 reads TGTGCCAGCAGCCCGCACGGTCAGAACACTGAAGCTTTCTTT.

This clonotype was observed a few times. This chain joins TRBV10-3 and TRBJ2-1, with D possibly being TRBD1 or TRBD2 (5 bases each). Per the germline V gene, CDR1 is ENHRY and CDR2 is SYGVKD. This CDR3 region has 11 residues. Trimming shortened V by 8 bases and J by 8 bases, and 10 bases separated the two germline ends. The CDR3 nucleotides are TGTGCCATCTCACTAGGGGATGAGCAGTTCTTC. Protein: CAISLGDEQFF.

The V gene is TRBV6-4, the J gene TRBJ1-1, with D possibly matching TRBD1 (5 bases). The germline V gene encodes CDR1 MRHNA and CDR2 SNTAGT. There are 13 residues in the CDR3. Deletions cut 6 bases from V and 1 base from J, with 9 bases between. CDR3 sequence (DNA): TGTGCCAGCAGCGTTGGGGCGAACACTGAAGCTTTCTTT. It translates to CASSVGANTEAFF.

The V gene is TRBV15, the J gene TRBJ2-1, with 9 nucleotides matching TRBD2. This CDR3 region has 15 residues. The germline V gene encodes CDR1 LNHNV and CDR2 YYDKDF (reference sequence). The V and J ends lost 2 bases and 7 bases, in that order; junction bases with no gene match: 6. CDR3 amino acids: CATSRLAGLRNEQFF. Written as DNA, the CDR3 is TGTGCCACCAGCAGACTAGCGGGATTACGGAATGAGCAGTTCTTC.

The chain carries TRBV3-1 and TRBJ2-5; TRBD1 matches at 7 bases. J lost 4 bases, V lost 1 base, and 12 bases had no gene match. This CDR3 has 17 residues. Looked up from germline, CDR1 is LGHDT and CDR2 is YNNKEL (reference sequence). CDR3 DNA: TGTGCCAGCAGCCAAGTCTTTGGACAGGACTTCCGAGAGACCCAGTACTTC. As protein: CASSQVFGQDFRETQYF.

The gene calls are TRBV20-1 and TRBJ2-3; 7 bases line up with TRBD1. The CDR3 totals 14 residues. Germline CDR1 is DFQATT and CDR2 is SNEGSKA (reference sequence). V dropped 6 bases and J dropped 1; count of bases not matched to a gene: 7. CDR3 in amino acids: CSANRGTGTDTQYF. CDR3 sequence (DNA): TGCAGTGCGAACAGGGGAACGGGCACAGATACGCAGTATTTT.

In this sample, this clonotype turned up once. The chain carries TRBV12-3 or TRBV12-4 and TRBJ1-2; 10 bases match TRBD1. This CDR3 has 13 residues. Trimming removed 10 bases from V and 2 bases from J; junction bases left unmatched: 4. CDR3 DNA sequence: TGTGCCATCCAGGGACAGGGGAACTATGGCTACACCTTC. Protein product: CAIQGQGNYGYTF.

The chain recombines TRBV7-8 with TRBJ2-1, with D possibly called TRBD1 or TRBD2 (5 bases each). The germline CDR1 and CDR2 sequences are SGHVS and FQNEAQ. This CDR3 comprises 15 residues. V was trimmed by 3 bases and J by 3 bases, leaving 12 bases between them. The CDR3 loop reads CASSFMGEGYNEQFF. CDR3 DNA sequence: TGTGCCAGCAGCTTTATGGGGGAAGGCTACAATGAGCAGTTCTTC.

This chain links TRBV12-3 or TRBV12-4 with TRBJ2-3; D is perhaps TRBD2 (6 bases). Trimming took 5 bases from V and 9 from J, leaving 12 bases between them. CDR3 size: 12 residues. The CDR3 loop is CASSPRAGTQYF. The CDR3 nucleotides are TGTGCCAGCAGTCCGAGGGCGGGAACGCAGTATTTT.

This clonotype has more than one count but fewer than ten. CDR3 amino acids: CASSDNGGINTDTQYF. The CDR3 DNA sequence: TGTGCCAGCAGTGACAATGGCGGGATAAACACAGATACGCAGTATTTT. This chain links TRBV6-4 with TRBJ2-3; D might be TRBD2 (6 bases). V dropped 2 bases and J dropped 2 bases, with 14 bases sitting between them. The length of the CDR3 is 16 residues. Germline V CDR1 and CDR2: MRHNA, SNTAGT.

V is TRBV7-2 and J is TRBJ2-1; 12 bases fit TRBD2. The tail of the sequence fits TRBJ2-7 better, so the J call may be wrong. Germline values: CDR1 SGHTA, CDR2 FQGNSA. There are 16 residues in the CDR3. The CDR3 nucleotides are TGTGCCAGCAGCCCCCGGACTAGCGGGAACTACAATGAGCAGTACTTC. This codes for CASSPRTSGNYNEQYF.

This clonotype was picked up a small number of times. V gene TRBV4-1 combines with J gene TRBJ2-5; TRBD1 matches 8 bases. J was trimmed by 11 bases and V by 3 bases; bases with no gene match: 11. The length of the CDR3 is 14 residues. Germline CDR1 MGHRA, CDR2 YSYEKL. For the CDR3, the DNA is TGCGCCAGCAGCCATCCCGGGACAGGCAGGGAGCAGTACTTC. It codes for CASSHPGTGREQYF.

A few counts support this clonotype. The chain has TRBV7-9 and TRBJ2-7; D ambiguous. Germline loops: CDR1 SEHNR, CDR2 FQNEAQ (reference sequence). Trimming took off 5 bases at V and 6 bases at J, with 11 bases between the two ends. CDR3 length equals 12 residues. The CDR3 DNA reads TGTGCCAGCAGCCCCTCGAGAGGCGAGCAGTACTTC. It yields the protein CASSPSRGEQYF.

This clonotype has ten or more counts. The genes are TRBV29-1 and TRBJ2-3; D is perhaps TRBD2 (6 bases). With 4 bases removed from V and 0 bases from J, the gap between germline ends came to 11 bases. The CDR3 is made up of 14 amino acids. CDR1 and CDR2 (germline): SQVTM, ANQGSEA. The CDR3 sequence is CSVGRAASTDTQYF. The CDR3 region has the DNA TGCAGCGTTGGGAGGGCCGCTAGCACAGATACGCAGTATTTT.

This clonotype was counted a few times. The chain carries TRBV5-1 and TRBJ2-4; D remains ambiguous. There are 13 residues in the CDR3. V shed 5 bases and J shed 4 bases, with 10 bases lying between them. From germline, CDR1 is SGHRS and CDR2 YFSETQ. The CDR3 nucleotides are TGCGCCAGCAGTTATGACACAAAAAACATTCAGTACTTC. This gives the protein CASSYDTKNIQYF.

This chain uses TRBV27 with TRBJ1-1; D is possibly TRBD1 (5 bases). This CDR3 has 13 amino acids. The germline V gene has CDR1 MNHEY and CDR2 SMNVEV (reference sequence). V was pared by 4 bases and J by 10 bases, with 16 bases between. CDR3 sequence (DNA): TGTGCCAGCAGTTCTGGGCCGGGACGGGGAGCTTTCTTT. It is translated as CASSSGPGRGAFF.

The chain combines TRBV20-1 with TRBJ2-3, with TRBD2 matching 11 bases. The ends lost 5 bases at V and 6 bases at J; junction bases unmatched: 10. The CDR3 covers 15 residues. Germline CDR1 DFQATT, CDR2 SNEGSKA (reference sequence). CDR3 sequence: CSAAGLAALGDTQYF. CDR3 sequence (DNA): TGCAGTGCTGCGGGACTAGCGGCCTTGGGGGATACGCAGTATTTT.

This chain links TRBV2 with TRBJ2-3, with 8 positions matching TRBD1. The CDR3 has 14 amino acids. Germline V gives CDR1 SNHLY, CDR2 FYNNEI. The ends lost 6 bases at V and 5 bases at J; junction bases unmatched: 7. CDR3 nucleotides: TGTGCCAGCAGAGACAGGGGATTCGGAGATACGCAGTATTTT. Amino acid sequence: CASRDRGFGDTQYF.

This clonotype was observed a few times. V usage is TRBV20-1 and J usage is TRBJ2-2; D is possibly TRBD2 (6 bases). Germline values: CDR1 DFQATT, CDR2 SNEGSKA (reference sequence). V was cut by 6 bases and J by 5 bases, with 19 bases left in between. There are 15 residues in the CDR3. This chain's CDR3 is CSAPKLAGGTGELFF. CDR3 DNA: TGCAGTGCCCCAAAACTAGCTGGGGGGACCGGGGAGCTGTTTTTT.

The chain joins TRBV28 to TRBJ2-7, with D perhaps TRBD2 (6 bases). The CDR3 has 12 amino acids. The V end was cut by 8 bases, the J end by 3 bases, with 11 bases between. Germline-derived CDR1 and CDR2 are MDHEN and SYDVKM. In nucleotides, the CDR3 is TGTGCCAGCTACGCGGGGAACTACGAGCAGTACTTC. Residues: CASYAGNYEQYF.

This chain links TRBV19 with TRBJ2-1; 8 nucleotides match TRBD2. CDR1 is LNHDA, CDR2 SQIVND, per germline (reference sequence). The CDR3 has 13 residues. The ends lost 11 bases at V and 6 bases at J; junction bases unmatched: 9. The chain's CDR3 is CASGAGGRNEQFF. CDR3 bases: TGTGCCTCCGGGGCGGGAGGACGCAATGAGCAGTTCTTC.

This clonotype appeared a few times. This rearrangement joins TRBV24-1 to TRBJ2-1; TRBD1 matches 8 bases. CDR3 size: 16 residues. V shed 3 bases and J 6 bases; nucleotides not matched to a gene: 9. Per the germline V gene, CDR1 is KGHDR and CDR2 is SFDVKD. The CDR3 loop is CATSDRRDRGGNEQFF. The CDR3 bases are TGTGCCACCAGTGATCGCCGCGACAGGGGAGGCAATGAGCAGTTCTTC.